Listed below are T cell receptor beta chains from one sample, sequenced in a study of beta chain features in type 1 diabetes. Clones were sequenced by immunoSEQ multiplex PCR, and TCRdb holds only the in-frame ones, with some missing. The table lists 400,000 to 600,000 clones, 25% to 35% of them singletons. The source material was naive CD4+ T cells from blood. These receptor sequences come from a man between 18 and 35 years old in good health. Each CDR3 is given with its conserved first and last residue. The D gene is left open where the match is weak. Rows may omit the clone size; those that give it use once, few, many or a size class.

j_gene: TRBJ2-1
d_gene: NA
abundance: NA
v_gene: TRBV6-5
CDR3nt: TGTGCCAGCGGGGTTCATAGCGGAGCTTACAATGAGCAGTTCTTC
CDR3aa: CASGVHSGAYNEQFF

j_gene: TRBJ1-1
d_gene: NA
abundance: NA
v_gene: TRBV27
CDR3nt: TGTGCCAGCAGTTTAACAGGGAGGGTCACTGAAGCTTTCTTT
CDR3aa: CASSLTGRVTEAFF

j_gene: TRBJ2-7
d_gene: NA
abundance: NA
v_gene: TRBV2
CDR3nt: TGTGCCAGCAGTGAATCTGGGGGGACCTACGAGCAGTACTTC
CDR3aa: CASSESGGTYEQYF

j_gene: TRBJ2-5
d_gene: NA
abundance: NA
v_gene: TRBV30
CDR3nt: TGTGCCTGGAGTGTCGCAGCGAAATACCAAGAGACCCAGTACTTC
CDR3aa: CAWSVAAKYQETQYF

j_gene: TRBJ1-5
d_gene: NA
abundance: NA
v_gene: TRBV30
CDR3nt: TGTGCCTGGAGTGCCGTAAGCAATCAGCCCCAGCATTTT
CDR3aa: CAWSAVSNQPQHF

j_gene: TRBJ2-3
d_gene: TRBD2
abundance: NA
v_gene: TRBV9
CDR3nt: TGTGCCAGCAGCGCACCCGGACTAGCGGGCAGCACAGATACGCAGTATTTT
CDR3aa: CASSAPGLAGSTDTQYF

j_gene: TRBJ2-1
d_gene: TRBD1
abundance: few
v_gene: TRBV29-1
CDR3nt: TGCAGCGTTGAAGGAATAAGGGACAGCCTCAATGAGCAGTTCTTC
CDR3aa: CSVEGIRDSLNEQFF

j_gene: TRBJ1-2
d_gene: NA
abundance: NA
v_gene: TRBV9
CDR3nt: TGTGCCAGCAGCAGAGAGCATGGCTACACCTTC
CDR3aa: CASSREHGYTF

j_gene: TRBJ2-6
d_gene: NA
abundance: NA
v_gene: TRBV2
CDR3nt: TGTGCCAGCAGTGAAGCGCGAAGGGTCTCTGGGGCCAACGTCCTGACTTTC
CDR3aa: CASSEARRVSGANVLTF

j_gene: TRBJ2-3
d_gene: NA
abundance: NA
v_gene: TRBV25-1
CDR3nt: TGTGCCAGCAGTGGTCCCCCGGGGTGGCTAACAGATACGCAGTATTTT
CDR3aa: CASSGPPGWLTDTQYF

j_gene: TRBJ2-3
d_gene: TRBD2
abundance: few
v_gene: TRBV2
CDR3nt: TGTGCCAGCAGGGAAGCGGGAGGGCCGGATACGCAGTATTTT
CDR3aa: CASREAGGPDTQYF

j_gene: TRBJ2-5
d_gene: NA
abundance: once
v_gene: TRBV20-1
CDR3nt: TGCAGTGCTAGCAGTGGAGAGACCCAGTACTTC
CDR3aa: CSASSGETQYF

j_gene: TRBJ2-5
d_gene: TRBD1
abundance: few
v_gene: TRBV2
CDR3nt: TGTGCCAGCCAAGGGGGCACGGTAGAGACCCAGTACTTC
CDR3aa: CASQGGTVETQYF

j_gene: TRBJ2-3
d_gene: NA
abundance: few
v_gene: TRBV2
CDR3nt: TGTGCCAGCAGTGGACAGGGCACAGATACGCAGTATTTT
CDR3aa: CASSGQGTDTQYF

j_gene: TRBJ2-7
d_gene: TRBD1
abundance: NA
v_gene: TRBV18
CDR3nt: TGTGCCAGCGGACAGGGGTACTACGAGCAGTACTTC
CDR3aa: CASGQGYYEQYF

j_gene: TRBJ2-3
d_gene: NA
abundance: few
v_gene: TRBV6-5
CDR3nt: TGTGCCAGCAGTTACACGATCACAGATACGCAGTATTTT
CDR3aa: CASSYTITDTQYF

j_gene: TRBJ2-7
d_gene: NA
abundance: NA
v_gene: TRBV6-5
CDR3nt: TGTGCCAGCAGTTACGGGAGGTATTCCTACGAGCAGTACTTC
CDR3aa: CASSYGRYSYEQYF

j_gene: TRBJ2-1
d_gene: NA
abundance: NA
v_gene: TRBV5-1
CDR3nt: TGCGCCAGCAGCTTGGAGGCTAGCTCCTACAATGAGCAGTTCTTC
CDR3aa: CASSLEASSYNEQFF

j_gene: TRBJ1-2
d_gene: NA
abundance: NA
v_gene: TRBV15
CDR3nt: TGTGCCACCAGCAGAGATCTTTTGGGCTACACCTTC
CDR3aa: CATSRDLLGYTF

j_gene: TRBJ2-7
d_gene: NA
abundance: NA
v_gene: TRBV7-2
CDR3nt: TGTGCCAGCAGCCGGTTACCGGCCTACGAGCAGTACTTC
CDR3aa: CASSRLPAYEQYF

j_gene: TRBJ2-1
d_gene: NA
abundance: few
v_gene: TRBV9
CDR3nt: TGTGCCAGCAGCCTTGCCTCGGGAGAGTGGAATGAGCAGTTCTTC
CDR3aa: CASSLASGEWNEQFF

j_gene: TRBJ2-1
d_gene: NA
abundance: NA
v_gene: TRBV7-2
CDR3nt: TGTGCCAGCAGCCCCCCCCGGCAGGGATGGGATGAGCAGTTCTTC
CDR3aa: CASSPPRQGWDEQFF

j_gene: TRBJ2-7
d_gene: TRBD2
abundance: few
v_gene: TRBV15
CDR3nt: TGTGCCACCAGCAGAGTGGCTAGCGGGGCCCCCTACGAGCAGTACTTC
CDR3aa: CATSRVASGAPYEQYF

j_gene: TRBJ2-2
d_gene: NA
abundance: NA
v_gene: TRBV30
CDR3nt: TGTGCCTCATCGACCGGGCCTGTGGCCGGGGAGCTGTTTTTT
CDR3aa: CASSTGPVAGELFF